A selection of T cell receptor beta chains follows, all from one sample in a study of shared clonotypes between healthy human individuals. The repertoire was sequenced with immunoSEQ multiplex PCR; TCRdb's copy has only in-frame clones and lacks some. This table has over 150,000 clones, around 63% appearing once. The sequencing sample was made of memory CD4+ T cells sorted from blood. Receptors originate from a young man in good health. Each CDR3 is given with its conserved first and last residue. D genes are given only for firm matches.

V: TRBV25-1
J: TRBJ2-1
D: NA
CDR3: CASLSGRHRGEQFF

V: TRBV2
J: TRBJ1-4
D: NA
CDR3: CASSFSKGFDEKLFF

V: TRBV7-2
J: TRBJ2-7
D: NA
CDR3: CASSLESWLEQYF

V: TRBV18
J: TRBJ2-1
D: TRBD2
CDR3: CASSPIAGGGNEQFF

V: TRBV9
J: TRBJ2-3
D: TRBD2
CDR3: CASSAGGPDTQYF

V: TRBV5-6
J: TRBJ2-1
D: TRBD1
CDR3: CASSFLGTGRDNEQFF

V: TRBV28
J: TRBJ2-2
D: NA
CDR3: CASRRRPNTGELFF

V: TRBV29-1
J: TRBJ1-2
D: NA
CDR3: CSGKGTELGGYTF

V: TRBV18
J: TRBJ2-7
D: NA
CDR3: CASSPPSRLGEQYF

V: TRBV9
J: TRBJ2-5
D: TRBD1
CDR3: CASSRTTGWETQYF

V: TRBV18
J: TRBJ1-5
D: TRBD1
CDR3: CASSPGGTGAGGNQPQHF

V: TRBV2
J: TRBJ1-2
D: TRBD1
CDR3: CASSAGTGGYGYTF

V: TRBV5-1
J: TRBJ2-2
D: NA
CDR3: CASRAETNTGELFF

V: TRBV5-6
J: TRBJ2-7
D: TRBD2
CDR3: CASSDGLAGGPGREQYF

V: TRBV11-2
J: TRBJ2-3
D: NA
CDR3: CASSWQAGPDTQYF